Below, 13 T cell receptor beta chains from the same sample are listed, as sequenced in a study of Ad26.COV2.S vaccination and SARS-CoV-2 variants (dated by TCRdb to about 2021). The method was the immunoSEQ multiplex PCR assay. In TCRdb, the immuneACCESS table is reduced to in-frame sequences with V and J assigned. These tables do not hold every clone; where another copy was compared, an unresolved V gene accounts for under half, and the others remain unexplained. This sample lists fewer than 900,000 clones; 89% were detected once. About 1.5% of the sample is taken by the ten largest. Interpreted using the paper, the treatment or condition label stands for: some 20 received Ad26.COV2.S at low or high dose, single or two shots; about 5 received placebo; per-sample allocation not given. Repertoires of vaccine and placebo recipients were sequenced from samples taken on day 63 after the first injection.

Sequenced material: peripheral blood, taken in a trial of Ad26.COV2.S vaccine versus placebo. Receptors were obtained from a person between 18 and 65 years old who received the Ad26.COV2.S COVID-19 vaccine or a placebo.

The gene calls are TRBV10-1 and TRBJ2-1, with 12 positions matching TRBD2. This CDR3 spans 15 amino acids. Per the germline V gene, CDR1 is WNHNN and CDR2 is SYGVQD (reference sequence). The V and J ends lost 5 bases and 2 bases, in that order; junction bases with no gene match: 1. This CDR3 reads CASSRTSGAYNEQFF. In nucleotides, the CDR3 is TGCGCCAGCAGTCGGACTAGCGGGGCCTACAATGAGCAGTTCTTC.

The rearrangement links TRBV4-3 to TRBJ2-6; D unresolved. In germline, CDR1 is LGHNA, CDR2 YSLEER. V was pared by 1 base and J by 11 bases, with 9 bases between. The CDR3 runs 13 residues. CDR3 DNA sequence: TGCGCCAGCAGCCAAGGAACTGGTGACGTCCTGACTTTC. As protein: CASSQGTGDVLTF.

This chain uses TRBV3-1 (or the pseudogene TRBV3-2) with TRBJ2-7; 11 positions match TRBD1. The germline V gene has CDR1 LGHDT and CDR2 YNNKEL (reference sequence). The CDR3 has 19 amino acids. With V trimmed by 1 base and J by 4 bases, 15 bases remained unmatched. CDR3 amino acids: CASSQGEDRGPPRTYEQYF. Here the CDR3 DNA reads TGTGCCAGCAGCCAAGGGGAGGACAGGGGGCCGCCTCGAACTTACGAGCAGTACTTC.

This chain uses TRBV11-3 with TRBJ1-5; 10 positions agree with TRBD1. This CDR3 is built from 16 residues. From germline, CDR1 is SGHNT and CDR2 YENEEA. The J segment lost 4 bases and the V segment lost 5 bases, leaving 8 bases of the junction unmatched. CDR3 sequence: CASSDTVDRGNQPQHF. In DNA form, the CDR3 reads TGTGCCAGCAGCGATACCGTGGACAGGGGGAATCAGCCCCAGCATTTT.

The CDR3 coding sequence is TGTGCCAGCAGCCACAGAGGCAGCAATCAGCCCCAGCATTTT. Translation gives CASSHRGSNQPQHF. V is TRBV3-1 (or the pseudogene TRBV3-2) and J is TRBJ1-5; D unclear. The germline V gene encodes CDR1 LGHDT and CDR2 YNNKEL (reference sequence). CDR3 size: 14 residues. The V and J ends lost 3 bases and 1 base respectively, with 7 bases between them.

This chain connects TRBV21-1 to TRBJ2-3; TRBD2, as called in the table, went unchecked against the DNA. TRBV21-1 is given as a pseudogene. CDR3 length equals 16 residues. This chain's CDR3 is CASSKREVSRAHKQYF. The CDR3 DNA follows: TGTGCCAGCAGCAAAAGGGAGGTGAGCCGGGCTCACAAGCAGTATTTT.

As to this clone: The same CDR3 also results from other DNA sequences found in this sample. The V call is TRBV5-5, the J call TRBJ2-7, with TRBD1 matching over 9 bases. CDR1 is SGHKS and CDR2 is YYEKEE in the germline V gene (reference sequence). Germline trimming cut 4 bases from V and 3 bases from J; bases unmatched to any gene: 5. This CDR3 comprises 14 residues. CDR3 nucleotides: TGTGCCAGCAGCCTCGGGACAGGGCGCTACGAGCAGTACTTC. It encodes CASSLGTGRYEQYF. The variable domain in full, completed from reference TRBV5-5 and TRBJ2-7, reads DAGVTQSPTHLIKTRGQQVTLRCSPISGHKSVSWYQQVLGQGPQFIFQYYEKEERGRGNFPDRFSARQFPNYSSELNVNALLLGDSALYLCASSLGTGRYEQYFGPGTRLTVT.

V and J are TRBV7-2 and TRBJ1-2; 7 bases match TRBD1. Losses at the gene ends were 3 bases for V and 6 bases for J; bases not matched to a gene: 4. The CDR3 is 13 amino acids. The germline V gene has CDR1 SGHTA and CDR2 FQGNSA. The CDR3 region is CASSLGQHNGYTF. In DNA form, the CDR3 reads TGTGCCAGCAGCTTGGGACAGCATAATGGCTACACCTTC.

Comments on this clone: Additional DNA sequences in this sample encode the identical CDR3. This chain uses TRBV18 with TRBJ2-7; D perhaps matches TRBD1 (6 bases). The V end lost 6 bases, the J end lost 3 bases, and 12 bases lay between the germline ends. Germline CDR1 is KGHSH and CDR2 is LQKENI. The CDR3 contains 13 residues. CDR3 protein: CASSPGTNYEQYF. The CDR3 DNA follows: TGTGCCAGCTCGCCCGGGACAAACTACGAGCAGTACTTC. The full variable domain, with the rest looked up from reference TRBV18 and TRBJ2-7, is NAGVMQNPRHLVRRRGQEARLRCSPMKGHSHVYWYRQLPEEGLKFMVYLQKENIIDESGMPKERFSAEFPKEGPSILRIQQVVRGDSAAYFCASSPGTNYEQYFGPGTRLTVT.

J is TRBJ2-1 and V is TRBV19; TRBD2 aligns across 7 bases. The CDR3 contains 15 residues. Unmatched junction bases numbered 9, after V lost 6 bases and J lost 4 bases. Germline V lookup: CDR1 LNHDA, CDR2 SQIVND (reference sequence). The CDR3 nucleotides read TGTGCCAGTAGGGAACCAGCGCGGGGGTACAATGAGCAGTTCTTC. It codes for CASREPARGYNEQFF.

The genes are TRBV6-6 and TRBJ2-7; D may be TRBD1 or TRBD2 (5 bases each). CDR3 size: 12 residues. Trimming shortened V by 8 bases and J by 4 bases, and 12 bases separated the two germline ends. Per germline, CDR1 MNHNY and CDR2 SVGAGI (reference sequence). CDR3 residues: CASRAGTYEQYF. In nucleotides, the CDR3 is TGTGCCAGCCGAGCAGGGACGTACGAGCAGTACTTC.

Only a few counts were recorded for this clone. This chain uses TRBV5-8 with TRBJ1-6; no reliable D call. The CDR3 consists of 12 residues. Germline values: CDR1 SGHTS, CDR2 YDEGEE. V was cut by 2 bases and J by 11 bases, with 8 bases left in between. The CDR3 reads CASSLGNPPLHF. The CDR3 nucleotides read TGTGCCAGCAGCTTAGGTAACCCACCCCTCCACTTT.

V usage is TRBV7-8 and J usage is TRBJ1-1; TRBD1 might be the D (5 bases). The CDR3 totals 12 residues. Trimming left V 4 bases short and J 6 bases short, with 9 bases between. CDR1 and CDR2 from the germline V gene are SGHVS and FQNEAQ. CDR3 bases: TGTGCCAGCAGCTCGGGGGGTCCTGAAGCTTTCTTT. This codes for CASSSGGPEAFF.